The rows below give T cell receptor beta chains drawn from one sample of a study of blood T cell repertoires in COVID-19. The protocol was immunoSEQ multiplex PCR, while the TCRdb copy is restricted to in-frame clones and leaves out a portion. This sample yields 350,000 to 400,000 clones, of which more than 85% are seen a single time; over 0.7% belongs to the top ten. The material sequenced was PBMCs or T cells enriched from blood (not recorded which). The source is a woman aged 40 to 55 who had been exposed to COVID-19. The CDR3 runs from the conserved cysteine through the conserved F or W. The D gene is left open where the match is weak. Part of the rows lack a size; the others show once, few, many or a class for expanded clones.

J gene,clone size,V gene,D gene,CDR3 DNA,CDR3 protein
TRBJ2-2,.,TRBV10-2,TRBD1,TGCGCCAGCAGCTCCGGGACAGGGGTGGCCACCGGGGAGCTGTTTTTT,CASSSGTGVATGELFF
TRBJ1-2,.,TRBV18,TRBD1,TGTGCCAGCTCACCACTAACAGGGGATGGCTACACCTTC,CASSPLTGDGYTF
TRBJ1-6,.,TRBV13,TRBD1,TGTGCCAGCAGCCACCGACCGGGACAGGGACCTAATTCACCCCTCCACTTT,CASSHRPGQGPNSPLHF
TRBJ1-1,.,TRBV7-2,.,TGTGCCAGCAGCTCCTCCCCTGAAGCTTTCTTT,CASSSSPEAFF
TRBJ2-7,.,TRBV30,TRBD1,TGTGCCTGGAGGGGATGGACAGGGCCTGGGGAGCAGTACTTC,CAWRGWTGPGEQYF
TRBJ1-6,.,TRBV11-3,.,TGTGCCAGTGGGGTCGGGGGACGGGATAATTCACCCCTCCACTTT,CASGVGGRDNSPLHF
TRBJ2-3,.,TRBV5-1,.,TGCGCCAGCAAGAGGGGGGGGGCGACAGATACGCAGTATTTT,CASKRGGATDTQYF
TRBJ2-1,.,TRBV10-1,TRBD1,TGCGCCAGCAGTACGGGACAGGGGTACAATGAGCAGTTCTTC,CASSTGQGYNEQFF
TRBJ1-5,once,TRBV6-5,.,TGTGCCAGCCGCTCCCTGGGGGGGACTCAGCCCCAGCATTTT,CASRSLGGTQPQHF
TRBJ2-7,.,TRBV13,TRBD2,TGTGCCAGCAGCCGTCTAGCGGGAGGAAATTGGTACGAGCAGTACTTC,CASSRLAGGNWYEQYF
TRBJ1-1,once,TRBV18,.,TGTGCCAGCCACCTGACCGGGGGGATCCCTGAAGCTTTCTTT,CASHLTGGIPEAFF
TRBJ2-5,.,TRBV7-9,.,TGTGCCAGCAGCTTAAGGGGGAGGGCCGAAGGAGAGACCCAGTACTTC,CASSLRGRAEGETQYF
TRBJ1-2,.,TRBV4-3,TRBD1,TGCGCCAGCAGCCAAGATACGGGACAGGGACCCTATGGCTACACCTTC,CASSQDTGQGPYGYTF
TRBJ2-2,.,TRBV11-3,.,TGTGCCAGCAGCTTATATGGAGGCGGGGAGCTGTTTTTT,CASSLYGGGELFF
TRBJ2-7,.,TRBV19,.,TGTGCCAGTAGTATAGGGGGGCTCGAGCAGTACTTC,CASSIGGLEQYF
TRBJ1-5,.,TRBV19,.,TGTGCCAGTAGTATTAAAGGGACACATAGCAATCAGCCCCAGCATTTT,CASSIKGTHSNQPQHF
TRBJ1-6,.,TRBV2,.,TGTGCCAGCAGCCCCGGCCAGGGTTATTCACCCCTCCACTTT,CASSPGQGYSPLHF
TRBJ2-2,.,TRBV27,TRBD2,TGTGCCAGCAGTTTATCTAGCGGGGGGCCGGCCACCGGGGAGCTGTTTTTT,CASSLSSGGPATGELFF
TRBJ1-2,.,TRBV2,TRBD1,TGTGCCAGCAGTGAACAGGGGACAGGTGGCGGCTACACCTTC,CASSEQGTGGGYTF
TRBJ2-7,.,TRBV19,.,TGTGCCAGTAGTATCGGGGAGTACTACGAGCAGTACTTC,CASSIGEYYEQYF
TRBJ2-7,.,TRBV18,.,TGTGCCAGCTCACCACCGTCTTACGAGCAGTACTTC,CASSPPSYEQYF
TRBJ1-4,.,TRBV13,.,TGTGCCAGCAGCTCCCGGGAGAGAAATAATGAAAAACTGTTTTTT,CASSSRERNNEKLFF
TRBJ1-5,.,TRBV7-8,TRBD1,TGTGCCAGCAGCCTTGGGACAGGGGGGCTTCAGCCCCAGCATTTT,CASSLGTGGLQPQHF
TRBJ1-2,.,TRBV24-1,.,TGTGCCACCAGTGATTTGCCCTCAGGGCGAGATGGCTACACCTTC,CATSDLPSGRDGYTF
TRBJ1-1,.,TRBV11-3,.,TGTGCCAGCAGGGACAGTGGCGGAGCTTTCTTT,CASRDSGGAFF
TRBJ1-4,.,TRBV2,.,TGTGCCAGCAGTGAGGGGGGTGAAAAACTGTTTTTT,CASSEGGEKLFF
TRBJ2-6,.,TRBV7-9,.,TGTGCCAGCAGCGACGTCTTCGGGGACTCTGGGGCCAACGTCCTGACTTTC,CASSDVFGDSGANVLTF
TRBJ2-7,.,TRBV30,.,TGTGCCTGGACGCCCCAGGTATCCTCCTACGAGCAGTACTTC,CAWTPQVSSYEQYF
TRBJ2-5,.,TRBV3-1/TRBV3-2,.,TGTGCCAGCAGCCAAGAACGGGAGACCCAGTACTTC,CASSQERETQYF
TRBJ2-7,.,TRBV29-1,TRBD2,TGCAGCGTTGTCAGCGGGATGGGCTACGAGCAGTACTTC,CSVVSGMGYEQYF
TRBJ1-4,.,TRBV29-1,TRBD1,TGCAGCGTTGTTGCGACAGGGGGTGAAAAACTGTTTTTT,CSVVATGGEKLFF
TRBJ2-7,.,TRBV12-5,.,TGTGCTAGTGGTGAAGGACAGCCCCCCTCCTACGAGCAGTACTTC,CASGEGQPPSYEQYF
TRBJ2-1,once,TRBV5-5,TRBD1,TGTGCCAGCAGCTTAGGGACAGGGATCAATGAGCAGTTCTTC,CASSLGTGINEQFF
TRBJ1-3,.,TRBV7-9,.,TGTGCCAGCAGCCTCTACGGAAACACCATATATTTT,CASSLYGNTIYF
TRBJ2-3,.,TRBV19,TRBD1,TGTGCCAGTAGTATAGGTCGACAGGGGAGCACAGATACGCAGTATTTT,CASSIGRQGSTDTQYF
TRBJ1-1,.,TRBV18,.,TGTGCCAGCTCACCACCCCGGGGGGTGAACACTGAAGCTTTCTTT,CASSPPRGVNTEAFF
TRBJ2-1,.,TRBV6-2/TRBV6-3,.,TGTGCCAGCAGTTACGGGGGCCAAATCCCCAATGAGCAGTTCTTC,CASSYGGQIPNEQFF
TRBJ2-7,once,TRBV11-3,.,TGTGCCAGCAGCTTAGCGGCTAGCGCCAGCTCCTACGAGCAGTACTTC,CASSLAASASSYEQYF
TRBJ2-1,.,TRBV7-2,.,TGTGCCAGCAGCTTCCGACCCGCAATACAGGAGTTCTTC,CASSFRPAIQEFF
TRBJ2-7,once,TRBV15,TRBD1,TGTGCCACCGCGACAGGGATAGCCTACGAGCAGTACTTC,CATATGIAYEQYF
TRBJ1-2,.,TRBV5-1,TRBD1,TGCGCCAGCAGCCCGACAGGGGACTATGGCTACACCTTC,CASSPTGDYGYTF
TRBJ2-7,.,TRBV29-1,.,TGCAGCGTTGGTCCCATACTGTCCGGCGAGCAGTACTTC,CSVGPILSGEQYF
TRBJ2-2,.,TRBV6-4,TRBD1,TGTGCCAGCAAGAAGGCGGGACAGGGATACACCGGGGAGCTGTTTTTT,CASKKAGQGYTGELFF
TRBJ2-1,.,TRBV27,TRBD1,TGTGCCAGCAGTTTACAATACAGGGGCGGCAATGAGCAGTTCTTC,CASSLQYRGGNEQFF
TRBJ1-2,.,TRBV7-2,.,TGTGCCAGCAGCCAATCGGGGAGCGGTGGCTACACCTTC,CASSQSGSGGYTF
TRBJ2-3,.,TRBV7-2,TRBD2,TGTGCCAGCAGCCCTCCGGGACTAGCGGGAGGAACAGATACGCAGTATTTT,CASSPPGLAGGTDTQYF
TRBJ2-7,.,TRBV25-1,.,TGTGCCAGCAGTGAGGCGGACAGCTACGAGCAGTACTTC,CASSEADSYEQYF
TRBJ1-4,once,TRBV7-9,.,TGTGCCAGCAGCTGGTCCGAGCTTAATGAAAAACTGTTTTTT,CASSWSELNEKLFF
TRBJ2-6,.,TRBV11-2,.,TGTGCCAGCAGCTTAAATTGGGGCAGTATGAGCTCTGGGGCCAACGTCCTGACTTTC,CASSLNWGSMSSGANVLTF
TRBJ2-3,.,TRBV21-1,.,TGTGCCAGCAGCAAGGGGGGAGACCGCCCAGATACGCAGTATTTT,CASSKGGDRPDTQYF
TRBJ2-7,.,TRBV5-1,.,TGCGCCAGCAGCCGTGGCAGGGAAGACGAGCAGTACTTC,CASSRGREDEQYF
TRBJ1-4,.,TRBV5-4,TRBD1,TGTGCCAGCAGCCCCGGACAGGGGAAAACTAATGAAAAACTGTTTTTT,CASSPGQGKTNEKLFF
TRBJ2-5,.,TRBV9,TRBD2,TGTGCCAGCAGCGTAGCCCCTCCGGGGTCGGTAGCGGGAGGGCAAGAGACCCAGTACTTC,CASSVAPPGSVAGGQETQYF